This T cell receptor (beta chain) originates from a study of CD8+ T cells in alopecia areata. Study-wide context: Tofacitinib therapy took 6 to 18 months; 6 months off drug came after.

Reverse transcribed after extraction, RNA yielded cDNA as the sequencing template. Clones were read by immunoSEQ multiplex PCR, and TCRdb kept only the in-frame ones, dropping some. The table shows some 200,000 clones, with roughly 50% occurring only once. V was pared by 8 bases and J by 0 bases, with 8 bases of the junction left unmatched. This CDR3 has 16 amino acids. General study findings and limits: With tofacitinib ongoing, many expanded lesional clones persisted in both scalp and blood. Normal scalp showed lower clonality than lesional scalp, especially alopecia totalis/universalis.

Treatment described: oral pan-JAK inhibitor, 5-10 mg twice daily. Sampling of alopecia areata patients yielded lesional scalp punch biopsies as well as peripheral blood. This clone was observed a few times. What it binds is unknown. This sequence joins TRBV23-1 and TRBJ1-5, with 9 bases identical to TRBD1. TRBV23-1 is reported as an ORF; its role is uncertain. The receptor was derived from a human donor with alopecia areata. The input for sequencing was CD8+ T cells sorted from blood, taken at week 24, from a patient treated with tofacitinib. The CDR3: CASSRDRAYSNQPQHF. CDR3 DNA: TGCGCCAGCTCCCGGGACAGGGCTTATAGCAATCAGCCCCAGCATTTT.